These 20 T cell receptor beta chains share one sample of origin, sequenced in a study of blood T cell repertoires in COVID-19. Libraries were prepared by immunoSEQ multiplex PCR; TCRdb keeps only in-frame clonotypes and omits some of them. The table includes some 380,000 clones, 87% detected once. The sample consisted of PBMCs or T cells enriched from blood (not recorded which). Receptors were obtained from a man aged 25-45 years who had recovered from COVID-19.

This chain connects TRBV19 to TRBJ2-5, with 12 bases identical to TRBD2. CDR1 and CDR2 from the germline V gene are LNHDA and SQIVND (reference sequence). The ends lost 5 bases at V and 7 bases at J; junction bases unmatched: 5. The CDR3 has 14 residues. The CDR3, as DNA: TGTGCCAGTAGTCCGCCGACTAGCGGGGGGACCCAGTACTTC. This codes for CASSPPTSGGTQYF.

V is TRBV7-2 and J is TRBJ2-3; D unresolved. The CDR3 is made up of 13 amino acids. The germline V gene has CDR1 SGHTA and CDR2 FQGNSA. V was shortened by 1 base and J by 1 base, with 3 bases between the two germline ends. The CDR3 bases are TGTGCCAGCAGCTTAGTCGGCACAGATACGCAGTATTTT. Translated, it gives CASSLVGTDTQYF.

The chain joins TRBV5-1 to TRBJ2-7; 10 bases agree with TRBD1. Trimming cost V 1 base and J 3 bases; bases outside gene matches: 7. CDR1 and CDR2 (germline): SGHRS, YFSETQ. The CDR3 spans 16 residues. In DNA form, the CDR3 reads TGCGCCAGCAGCTTGACCGGACAGGGGGGCTTCTACGAGCAGTACTTC. Translated, it gives CASSLTGQGGFYEQYF.

V and J are TRBV3-1 (or the pseudogene TRBV3-2) and TRBJ2-2; D gene uncertain. The V end was cut by 4 bases, the J end by 1 base, with 16 bases between. Germline CDR1 and CDR2: LGHDT and YNNKEL (reference sequence). The CDR3 runs to 17 residues. CDR3 coding DNA: TGTGCCAGCAGCCCGTCAAAGAACCTAGGGAACACCGGGGAGCTGTTTTTT. Protein sequence: CASSPSKNLGNTGELFF.

The CDR3 DNA reads TGTGCCAGCAGTTACGCTAGCGGGGGGCGTGGTGAGCAGTTCTTC. Its protein product is CASSYASGGRGEQFF. J is TRBJ2-1 and V is TRBV6-5; 11 bases are a match to TRBD2. The ends lost 2 bases at V and 9 bases at J; junction bases unmatched: 6. The CDR3 extends over 15 amino acids. The V gene's germline CDR1 is MNHEY and CDR2 SVGAGI.

This clone has just one count. The CDR3 DNA reads as TGTGCCAGCAGCCCGTACAGGGCTACTAATGAAAAACTGTTTTTT. It translates to CASSPYRATNEKLFF. The gene calls are TRBV5-4 and TRBJ1-4; D may be TRBD1 (6 bases). Trimming shortened V by 4 bases and J by 2 bases, and 12 bases separated the two germline ends. Germline CDR1 reads SGHNT; CDR2 reads YYREEE (reference sequence). This CDR3 spans 15 amino acids.

The chain is built from TRBV7-9 and TRBJ1-1; a possible D gene is TRBD1 (5 bases). Deletions cut 1 base from V and 2 bases from J, with 17 bases between. This CDR3 contains 17 residues. The germline gives CDR1 SEHNR, CDR2 FQNEAQ (reference sequence). The CDR3 here is CASSLEAGTLLNTEAFF. In DNA form, the CDR3 reads TGTGCCAGCAGCTTAGAGGCAGGGACTTTATTAAACACTGAAGCTTTCTTT.

V usage is TRBV7-9 and J usage is TRBJ2-7, with D unclear. The CDR3 is 12 amino acids. V was trimmed by 5 bases and J by 2 bases, leaving 7 bases between them. The germline V gene encodes CDR1 SEHNR and CDR2 FQNEAQ (reference sequence). The CDR3 loop reads CASSTYAYEQYF. CDR3 nucleotides: TGTGCCAGCAGCACCTACGCCTACGAGCAGTACTTC.

This clone was detected many times. This chain uses TRBV2 with TRBJ1-2; 7 nucleotides align to TRBD1. This CDR3 is built from 17 residues. Germline V gene lookup returns CDR1 SNHLY and CDR2 FYNNEI. The J segment lost 0 bases and the V segment lost 2 bases, leaving 9 bases of the junction unmatched. In DNA form, the CDR3 reads TGTGCCAGCAGTGAATATCCGACAGGGCTAGCTAACTATGGCTACACCTTC. It yields the protein CASSEYPTGLANYGYTF.

The rearrangement joins TRBV18 to TRBJ1-1, with D maybe TRBD1 (6 bases). V lost 4 bases and J 3 bases, leaving 9 bases between the germline ends. The germline V gene encodes CDR1 KGHSH and CDR2 LQKENI. This CDR3 has 13 amino acids. Here the CDR3 reads CASSRDRYTEAFF. CDR3 bases: TGTGCCAGCTCACGCGACAGGTACACTGAAGCTTTCTTT.

The rearrangement uses TRBV5-1 and TRBJ2-7; 9 bases fit TRBD2. J gave up 2 bases and V 2 bases, and 2 bases lay outside the gene matches. Germline CDR1 reads SGHRS; CDR2 reads YFSETQ. The CDR3 spans 14 residues. CDR3 sequence (DNA): TGCGCCAGCAGCTTTTCTAGCGGGACCTACGAGCAGTACTTC. It encodes CASSFSSGTYEQYF.

V is TRBV6-2 or TRBV6-3 and J is TRBJ1-2; TRBD1 agrees at 9 bases. Germline loops: CDR1 MNHEY, CDR2 SVGEGT. This CDR3 contains 13 residues. The trim removed 5 bases at V and 6 bases at J, leaving 4 bases unmatched. CDR3 DNA: TGTGCCAGCAGTCGACAGGGGGTGGATGGCTACACCTTC. It yields the protein CASSRQGVDGYTF.

In its sample, this clone was seen a few times. J is TRBJ1-2 and V is TRBV5-5; perhaps TRBD1 as D (5 bases). Per germline, CDR1 SGHKS and CDR2 YYEKEE (reference sequence). Trimming left V 4 bases short and J 4 bases short, with 14 bases between. This CDR3 comprises 14 residues. The CDR3 region is CASSLSTGSYGYTF. CDR3 DNA: TGTGCCAGCAGCCTGTCCACAGGTTCCTATGGCTACACCTTC. Variable domain in full (rest from reference TRBV5-5 and TRBJ1-2): DAGVTQSPTHLIKTRGQQVTLRCSPISGHKSVSWYQQVLGQGPQFIFQYYEKEERGRGNFPDRFSARQFPNYSSELNVNALLLGDSALYLCASSLSTGSYGYTFGSGTRLTVV.

The V gene is TRBV14, the J gene TRBJ2-2; 9 positions agree with TRBD2. Germline assignment: CDR1 SGHDN and CDR2 FVKESK. The J segment lost 7 bases and the V segment lost 3 bases, leaving 3 bases of the junction unmatched. The CDR3 covers 14 residues. CDR3 bases: TGTGCCAGCAGCCAGAGGACTAGCGTCGGGGAGCTGTTTTTT. Encoded protein: CASSQRTSVGELFF. The entire variable domain, with the rest obtained from reference TRBV14 and TRBJ2-2, is as follows: EAGVTQFPSHSVIEKGQTVTLRCDPISGHDNLYWYRRVMGKEIKFLLHFVKESKQDESGMPNNRFLAERTGGTYSTLKVQPAELEDSGVYFCASSQRTSVGELFFGEGSRLTVL.

In this sample, this clone turned up once. The V call is TRBV7-9, the J call TRBJ2-1; 11 bases are shared with TRBD2. V lost 1 base to trimming and J lost 9 bases; unmatched junction nucleotides: 2. CDR1 SEHNR and CDR2 FQNEAQ come from the germline V gene (reference sequence). The CDR3 has 14 amino acids. CDR3 in DNA: TGTGCCAGCAGCTTAGTAGCGGGGGGGCGTGAGCAGTTCTTC. The encoded protein is CASSLVAGGREQFF.

This chain uses TRBV29-1 with TRBJ1-2; tentatively, D is TRBD1 (5 bases). Germline CDR1 is SQVTM and CDR2 is ANQGSEA. This CDR3 contains 14 residues. The V and J ends lost 5 bases and 0 bases respectively, with 13 bases between them. CDR3 sequence: CSVSIGASNYGYTF. CDR3 DNA sequence: TGCAGCGTTTCCATAGGGGCGTCTAACTATGGCTACACCTTC.

The chain's CDR3 is CASSQPGQGLRGYTF. The CDR3 nucleotides read TGTGCCAGCAGTCAGCCGGGACAGGGCTTAAGGGGCTACACCTTC. The chain has TRBV28 and TRBJ1-2; 9 bases agree with TRBD1. This CDR3 spans 15 amino acids. The V gene's germline CDR1 is MDHEN and CDR2 SYDVKM. The V gene end was trimmed by 5 bases and the J gene end by 8 bases; junction bases not matched to a gene: 12.

The genes are TRBV4-2 and TRBJ1-4, with 12 bases lining up with TRBD1. CDR3 length: 20 residues. Germline V gives CDR1 LGHNA, CDR2 YNFKEQ. V was pared by 0 bases and J by 8 bases, with 16 bases of the junction left unmatched. Here the CDR3 reads CASSQDLSRDRGPIAEKLFF. Written as DNA, the CDR3 is TGTGCCAGCAGCCAAGATCTATCCAGGGACAGGGGGCCCATTGCCGAAAAACTGTTTTTT.

V is TRBV4-1 and J is TRBJ2-7, with a tentative D call TRBD1 (6 bases). Per the germline V gene, CDR1 is MGHRA and CDR2 is YSYEKL. The CDR3 sequence is 16 residues long. V was clipped by 3 bases and J by 3 bases, with 18 bases between them. Here the CDR3 reads CASSHALGQKIYEQYF. Written as DNA, the CDR3 is TGCGCCAGCAGCCACGCTCTCGGACAGAAGATCTACGAGCAGTACTTC.

Concerning this clone itself: This same CDR3 is encoded by further DNA sequences in the sample. The chain uses TRBV5-1 and TRBJ2-1; D is uncertain. Germline CDR1 SGHRS, CDR2 YFSETQ. The CDR3 has 14 residues. V was clipped by 0 bases and J by 4 bases, with 8 bases between them. The CDR3 DNA reads TGCGCCAGCAGCTTGGGCGGAGAGTACAATGAGCAGTTCTTC. It is translated as CASSLGGEYNEQFF.